The 15 T cell receptor beta chains presented below share a single source sample, sequenced in a study of cytomegalovirus exposure and HLA in healthy donors. Method: immunoSEQ multiplex PCR; TCRdb's copy keeps in-frame clones and lacks some. There are around 250,000 clones in the sample; less than 95% occur only once, and approximately 3% lies in the top ten. The specimen sequenced was PBMCs. The receptors shown here come from a young woman in good health and CMV-seronegative.

Written as DNA, the CDR3 is TGCAGCGTTATTGTCAGGGCAGATACGCAGTATTTT. Amino acids: CSVIVRADTQYF. The chain employs TRBV29-1 and TRBJ2-3; TRBD1 might be the D (5 bases). This CDR3 region has 12 residues. The V gene's germline CDR1 is SQVTM and CDR2 ANQGSEA. Trimming removed 5 bases from V and 4 bases from J, with 10 bases in between.

The chain carries TRBV15 and TRBJ2-5; TRBD2 matches at 7 bases. Germline V CDR1 and CDR2: LNHNV, YYDKDF (reference sequence). The junction had 9 bases not matched to a gene; V was cut back by 3 bases and J by 5 bases. The CDR3 is 15 amino acids. The CDR3 region is CATSSGSGKGETQYF. The CDR3 bases are TGTGCCACCAGCAGCGGAAGCGGGAAGGGGGAGACCCAGTACTTC. Complete variable domain (other parts from reference TRBV15 and TRBJ2-5): DAMVIQNPRYQVTQFGKPVTLSCSQTLNHNVMYWYQQKSSQAPKLLFHYYDKDFNNEADTPDNFQSRRPNTSFCFLDIRSPGLGDTAMYLCATSSGSGKGETQYFGPGTRLLVL.

This chain joins TRBV7-9 and TRBJ2-1, with TRBD2 as a possible D gene (5 bases). Trimming pared 6 bases from V and 6 bases from J, leaving 12 bases between. The V gene's germline CDR1 is SEHNR and CDR2 FQNEAQ (reference sequence). There are 13 residues in the CDR3. CDR3 nucleotide sequence: TGTGCCAGCAGATTCCTAGCTTCCAATGAGCAGTTCTTC. It yields the protein CASRFLASNEQFF.

The V and J genes are TRBV27 and TRBJ2-3; D is uncertain. The CDR3 spans 16 residues. Germline values: CDR1 MNHEY, CDR2 SMNVEV (reference sequence). V lost 8 bases and J lost 5, with 23 bases in between. CDR3 region: CASGFFNFGSVDTQYF. In DNA form, the CDR3 reads TGTGCCAGCGGATTTTTCAACTTCGGCTCTGTAGATACGCAGTATTTT.

The genes are TRBV27 and TRBJ2-1, with TRBD2 as a possible D gene (6 bases). V gave up 5 bases and J gave up 4 bases, with 12 bases separating them. Germline assignment: CDR1 MNHEY and CDR2 SMNVEV (reference sequence). The CDR3 covers 14 residues. CDR3 sequence (DNA): TGTGCCAGCAGTACAAGCGGGCTTTACAATGAGCAGTTCTTC. Its protein product is CASSTSGLYNEQFF.

This chain uses TRBV25-1 with TRBJ2-5, with TRBD1 matching 10 bases. The J call is in doubt because the DNA end fits TRBJ2-7 better. The CDR3 sequence is 13 residues long. The germline V gene has CDR1 MGHDK and CDR2 SYGVNS. The CDR3 DNA is TGTGCCAGCAGGAGGACAGGGGGCTACGAGCAGTACTTC. It is translated as CASRRTGGYEQYF.

The V gene is TRBV2, the J gene TRBJ2-3; D gene uncertain. Germline V CDR1 and CDR2: SNHLY, FYNNEI. V was trimmed by 6 bases and J by 6 bases, leaving 10 bases between them. The CDR3 consists of 12 residues. The CDR3 is CASSPPRDTQYF. The CDR3 region has the DNA TGTGCCAGCAGCCCGCCCCGCGATACGCAGTATTTT.

The chain couples TRBV15 to TRBJ2-5; no definite D call. This CDR3 is 14 amino acids long. Germline V gene data show CDR1 as LNHNV and CDR2 as YYDKDF (reference sequence). Trimming shortened V by 0 bases and J by 1 base, and 6 bases separated the two germline ends. The chain's CDR3 is CATSRESSQETQYF. The CDR3, as DNA: TGTGCCACCAGCAGAGAGAGCAGCCAAGAGACCCAGTACTTC.

This chain links TRBV29-1 with TRBJ2-1, with TRBD2 identical over 15 bases. The CDR3 loop spans 15 amino acids. The germline V gene has CDR1 SQVTM and CDR2 ANQGSEA. V was pared by 3 bases and J by 14 bases, with 11 bases of the junction left unmatched. Here the CDR3 reads CSVELGLAGGGREFF. CDR3 sequence (DNA): TGCAGCGTTGAGTTGGGACTAGCGGGAGGAGGACGGGAGTTCTTC.

The gene calls are TRBV28 and TRBJ2-1, with D possibly matching TRBD2 (5 bases). CDR3 length equals 15 residues. V was cut by 3 bases and J by 4 bases, with 13 bases left in between. Germline V CDR1 and CDR2: MDHEN, SYDVKM. CDR3 in DNA: TGTGCCAGCAGTTTGGACCAGCGGAGATACAATGAGCAGTTCTTC. Protein product: CASSLDQRRYNEQFF. The full variable domain, with the rest looked up from reference TRBV28 and TRBJ2-1, is DVKVTQSSRYLVKRTGEKVFLECVQDMDHENMFWYRQDPGLGLRLIYFSYDVKMKEKGDIPEGYSVSREKKERFSLILESASTNQTSMYLCASSLDQRRYNEQFFGPGTRLTVL.

The rearrangement links TRBV4-3 to TRBJ1-5, with D uncertain. Germline CDR1 LGHNA, CDR2 YSLEER. The CDR3 is made up of 15 amino acids. Trimming left V 1 base short and J 4 bases short, with 11 bases between. CDR3 DNA sequence: TGCGCCAGCAGCCAAGTTCATGGTAGGAATCAGCCCCAGCATTTT. Protein sequence: CASSQVHGRNQPQHF.

The chain carries TRBV28 and TRBJ2-7, with 12 bases fitting TRBD1. The CDR3 sequence is 14 residues long. The germline V gene has CDR1 MDHEN and CDR2 SYDVKM. The V gene end was trimmed by 5 bases and the J gene end by 4 bases; junction bases not matched to a gene: 3. The CDR3 reads CASSQGQGAYEQYF. Here the CDR3 DNA reads TGTGCCAGCAGTCAGGGACAGGGGGCTTACGAGCAGTACTTC.

V is TRBV7-2 and J is TRBJ2-1; no reliable D call. Per the germline V gene, CDR1 is SGHTA and CDR2 is FQGNSA. The CDR3 is 11 amino acids. Trimming took off 4 bases at V and 9 bases at J, with 7 bases between the two ends. This chain's CDR3 is CASSYSFEQFF. The CDR3 nucleotides read TGTGCCAGCAGCTATTCATTTGAGCAGTTCTTC.

Here the CDR3 DNA reads TGTGCCAGAAGCCCCCAGGGGGGCGGAAAACACGAGCAGTACTTC. Translation: CARSPQGGGKHEQYF. V and J are TRBV5-3 and TRBJ2-7, with D perhaps matching TRBD1 (7 bases). TRBV5-3 is flagged as an ORF with uncertain function. The CDR3 contains 15 residues. With 4 bases removed from V and 5 bases from J, the gap between germline ends came to 19 bases.

The chain couples TRBV7-2 to TRBJ2-7; TRBD1 or TRBD2 may be the D gene (5 bases each). The CDR3 spans 15 residues. Germline V gene data show CDR1 as SGHTA and CDR2 as FQGNSA. Trimming cost V 5 bases and J 7 bases, with 21 bases left between them. CDR3 amino acids: CASSIRSGTLGEQYF. In DNA form, the CDR3 reads TGTGCCAGCAGCATTAGGTCAGGGACCTTGGGAGAGCAGTACTTC.